The entry below gives a single TCR beta chain sequence along with its context. This CDR3 region has 11 residues. The ends were cut back, 6 bases at V and 7 bases at J, with 10 bases in the middle. The germline V gene has CDR1 MDHEN and CDR2 SYDVKM. These data originate in a study of CD8 T cells in Susac syndrome. RNA was extracted with the RNeasy kit, and a quantity of roughly 0.5 to 1 ug was reverse transcribed using random hexamers. TCRdb analysed the immunoSEQ multiplex PCR reads with MiXCR anew, one entry per CDR3 protein. The repertoire has about 130,000 distinct CDR3 sequences, roughly 96% of them found once; the top ten carry more than 0.095%.

This receptor was identified in a human donor in good health. The source material was CD4+ T cells from PBMCs. The chain employs TRBV28 and TRBJ2-7, with D possibly TRBD1 on 5 matching bases. For the CDR3, the DNA is TGTGCCAGCAGCGAAAGGACAGAGCAGTACTTC. Its translation: CASSERTEQYF.